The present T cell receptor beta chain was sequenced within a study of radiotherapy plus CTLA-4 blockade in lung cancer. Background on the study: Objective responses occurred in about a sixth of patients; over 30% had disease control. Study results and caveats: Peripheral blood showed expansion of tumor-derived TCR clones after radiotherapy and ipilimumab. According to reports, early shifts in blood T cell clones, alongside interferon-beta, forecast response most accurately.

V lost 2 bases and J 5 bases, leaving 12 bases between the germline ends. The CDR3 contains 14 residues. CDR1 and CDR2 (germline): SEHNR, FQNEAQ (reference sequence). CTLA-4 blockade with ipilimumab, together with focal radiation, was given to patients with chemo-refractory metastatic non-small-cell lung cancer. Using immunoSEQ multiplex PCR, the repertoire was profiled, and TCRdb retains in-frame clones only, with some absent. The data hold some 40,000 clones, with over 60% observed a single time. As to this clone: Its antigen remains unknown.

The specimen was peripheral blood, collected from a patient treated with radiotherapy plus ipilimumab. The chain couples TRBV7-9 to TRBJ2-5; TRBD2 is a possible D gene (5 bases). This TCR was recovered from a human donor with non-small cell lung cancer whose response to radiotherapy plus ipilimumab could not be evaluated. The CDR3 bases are TGTGCCAGCAGCTTATACGAGGGTTTGGAGACCCAGTACTTC. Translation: CASSLYEGLETQYF.